The 27 T cell receptor beta chains presented below share a single source sample, sequenced in a study of T cells in Graves' hyperthyroidism and ophthalmopathy. Template material for amplifying TCR beta CDR3 regions consisted of RNA transcripts. HTBI primers were the set used in a first-round RT-PCR of the TCR CDR3. Using its own MiXCR run on the multiplex PCR reads, TCRdb lists one record per CDR3 protein. The sample lists 400,000 to 500,000 distinct CDR3 sequences, roughly 14% occurring once. The sample taken for sequencing was blood. The receptors were sampled from a man aged 18 to 29 with Graves' ophthalmopathy.

This chain uses TRBV6-1 with TRBJ1-5; unclear D gene. Germline CDR1 reads MNHNS; CDR2 reads SASEGT. This CDR3 comprises 15 residues. Trimming removed 6 bases from V and 4 bases from J, with 16 bases in between. The CDR3 region is CASRKGLLWNQPQHF. The CDR3 DNA is TGTGCCAGCAGGAAGGGTTTGTTATGGAATCAGCCCCAGCATTTT.

Many counts were recorded for this clonotype. The chain uses TRBV5-6 and TRBJ2-3; D possibly corresponds to TRBD1 (5 bases). This CDR3 comprises 15 residues. From germline, CDR1 is SGHDT and CDR2 YYEEEE. With 3 bases removed from V and 2 bases from J, the gap between germline ends came to 13 bases. The DNA for the CDR3 is TGTGCCAGCAGCTGGAGACAGATAAACACAGATACGCAGTATTTT. The encoded protein is CASSWRQINTDTQYF.

The table lists this clonotype with many counts. The chain is built from TRBV30 and TRBJ1-1, with D possibly matching TRBD1 (6 bases). CDR1 is GTSNPN, CDR2 SVGIG, per germline (reference sequence). The CDR3 has 14 amino acids. Trimming shortened V by 3 bases and J by 0 bases, and 11 bases separated the two germline ends. The CDR3 spells CAWRRDNLNTEAFF. The CDR3 DNA reads TGTGCCTGGAGAAGGGACAACTTGAACACTGAAGCTTTCTTT.

This sequence joins TRBV6-1 and TRBJ1-1, with 9 bases aligning to TRBD1. V was clipped by 8 bases and J by 5 bases; unmatched bases: 3. The length of the CDR3 is 12 residues. Germline loops: CDR1 MNHNS, CDR2 SASEGT. The CDR3 spells CASPGTGTEAFF. In nucleotides, the CDR3 is TGTGCCAGCCCCGGGACAGGGACTGAAGCTTTCTTT.

In this sample, this clonotype turned up many times. The V and J genes are TRBV7-9 and TRBJ2-3, with D maybe TRBD2 (6 bases). The CDR3 runs 14 residues. Germline CDR1 SEHNR, CDR2 FQNEAQ (reference sequence). Deletions cut 2 bases from V and 4 bases from J, with 10 bases between. In DNA form, the CDR3 reads TGTGCCAGCAGCTTAAGGCGGGGCCCAGATACGCAGTATTTT. It is translated as CASSLRRGPDTQYF.

This chain uses TRBV18 with TRBJ1-1, with 9 bases matching TRBD1. After removal of 5 bases from V and 4 bases from J, the junction contained 11 bases not matched to a gene. Germline CDR1 KGHSH, CDR2 LQKENI. The CDR3 sequence is 16 residues long. The CDR3 DNA reads TGTGCCAGCTCATTAGGGACACAGGGGGCGTTCACTGAAGCTTTCTTT. Its protein is CASSLGTQGAFTEAFF.

This clonotype was recorded at least ten times. J is TRBJ2-1 and V is TRBV11-3, with TRBD1 matching over 10 bases. J lost 5 bases, V lost 0 bases, and 10 bases had no gene match. This CDR3 is 18 amino acids long. Germline CDR1 is SGHNT and CDR2 is YENEEA. The DNA of the CDR3 is TGTGCCAGCAGCTTAGATCAGGGGACAGGGGTGGAGAACAATGAGCAGTTCTTC. It encodes CASSLDQGTGVENNEQFF.

As for this clonotype: The conserved closing phenylalanine or tryptophan is absent in this CDR3, likely reflecting a read error. The rearrangement joins TRBV11-2 to TRBJ2-7; TRBD1 matches at 8 bases. Trimming cost V 4 bases and J 2 bases; bases outside gene matches: 1. Germline V lookup: CDR1 SGHAT, CDR2 FQNNGV. This CDR3 is 13 amino acids long. The CDR3 nucleotides are TGTGCCAGCAGCTCGGACAGGGCCTACGAGCAGTACCTC. Protein product: CASSSDRAYEQYL.

At least ten counts were recorded for this clonotype. V gene TRBV5-1 combines with J gene TRBJ2-3, with TRBD2 matching 13 bases. The CDR3 covers 17 residues. J lost 6 bases, V lost 3 bases, and 10 bases had no gene match. Germline V gene lookup returns CDR1 SGHRS and CDR2 YFSETQ. The DNA for the CDR3 is TGCGCCAGCAGCTGGACTAGCGGGAGAGGAGGGGTTGATACGCAGTATTTT. Translation: CASSWTSGRGGVDTQYF.

This clonotype has ten or more counts. The rearrangement joins TRBV12-3 or TRBV12-4 to TRBJ2-1, with D perhaps assigned TRBD1 or TRBD2 (5 bases each). The CDR3 runs to 12 residues. V dropped 4 bases and J dropped 9 bases, with 10 bases sitting between them. The CDR3 here is CASSSGTIEQFF. DNA of the CDR3: TGTGCCAGCAGTTCCGGGACCATTGAGCAGTTCTTC.

This clonotype was detected many times. J is TRBJ2-5 and V is TRBV5-6, with 7 bases aligning to TRBD2. Germline assignment: CDR1 SGHDT and CDR2 YYEEEE. Trimming at V came to 1 base and at J to 7 bases, leaving 4 bases not matched to a gene. The CDR3 is made up of 13 amino acids. CDR3 loop: CASSLLREGTQYF. The CDR3 DNA is TGTGCCAGCAGCTTGTTAAGGGAGGGGACCCAGTACTTC. Full variable domain (outside the CDR3, taken from reference TRBV5-6 and TRBJ2-5): DAGVTQSPTHLIKTRGQQVTLRCSPKSGHDTVSWYQQALGQGPQFIFQYYEEEERQRGNFPDRFSGHQFPNYSSELNVNALLLGDSALYLCASSLLREGTQYFGPGTRLLVL.

The V gene is TRBV3-1, the J gene TRBJ2-1, with 10 bases fitting TRBD2. The CDR3 has 17 residues. Germline V gene sequence: CDR1 LGHDT, CDR2 YNNKEL (reference sequence). J lost 8 bases, V lost 4 bases, and 14 bases had no gene match. CDR3 in DNA: TGTGCCAGCAGCCCCCCAAGGGCTAGCGGGAGTTCCTATGAGCAGTTCTTC. Translated, it gives CASSPPRASGSSYEQFF.

Written as DNA, the CDR3 is TGTGCCACGACTAGTTTGGGTGCCGGATACGAGCAGTACTTC. This encodes CATTSLGAGYEQYF. The chain couples TRBV10-3 to TRBJ2-7, with a weak D call TRBD2 (6 bases). Germline-derived CDR1 and CDR2 are ENHRY and SYGVKD. Trimming pared 10 bases from V and 4 bases from J, leaving 20 bases between. The CDR3 has 14 residues.

There are a few counts of this clonotype. The chain combines TRBV4-1 with TRBJ2-7; 9 bases agree with TRBD2. V shed 1 base, J shed 4 bases, and the junction held 5 bases outside the gene matches. This CDR3 has 15 amino acids. Germline lookup yields CDR1 MGHRA and CDR2 YSYEKL. As DNA, the CDR3 is TGCGCCAGCAGCCAAGCCGGGACTAGCACATACGAGCAGTACTTC. Translation: CASSQAGTSTYEQYF.

The V call is TRBV19, the J call TRBJ1-2; D is possibly TRBD1 (6 bases). The CDR3 is made up of 13 amino acids. The germline V and J ends were trimmed by 5 bases and 6 bases, with 13 bases remaining between them. From germline, CDR1 is LNHDA and CDR2 SQIVND (reference sequence). The CDR3 reads CASSVTGTDGYTF. In DNA form, the CDR3 reads TGTGCCAGTAGTGTTACAGGGACGGATGGCTACACCTTC.

This clonotype was seen ten or more times. The chain recombines TRBV11-3 with TRBJ2-1, with 10 bases matching TRBD2. The CDR3 totals 17 residues. V was pared by 5 bases and J by 6 bases, with 13 bases of the junction left unmatched. The germline gives CDR1 SGHNT, CDR2 YENEEA. This chain's CDR3 is CASSPRVVSGGANEQFF. Here the CDR3 DNA reads TGTGCCAGCAGCCCCCGGGTTGTCAGCGGGGGGGCCAATGAGCAGTTCTTC.

A remark on this clonotype: Just one base apart from a much larger clone, this may be a read error. The rearrangement joins TRBV20-1 to TRBJ2-1; a possible D gene is TRBD2 (6 bases). The V end was cut by 3 bases, the J end by 2 bases, with 11 bases between. The CDR3 has 14 amino acids. From germline, CDR1 is DFQATT and CDR2 SNEGSKA (reference sequence). CDR3 nucleotides: TGCAGTGCTAGGGGGAGGAGCCCCTACAATGAGCAGTTCTTC. As protein: CSARGRSPYNEQFF.

There are many counts of this clonotype. This sequence joins TRBV3-1 and TRBJ1-1, with TRBD1 as a possible D gene (6 bases). CDR1 and CDR2 (germline): LGHDT, YNNKEL (reference sequence). V lost 1 base and J 4 bases, leaving 13 bases between the germline ends. This CDR3 is built from 15 residues. CDR3 nucleotide sequence: TGTGCCAGCAGCCAAGGTCTAATCAGGGGCACTGAAGCTTTCTTT. Its translation is CASSQGLIRGTEAFF.

This clonotype has a count of ten or more. V is TRBV30 and J is TRBJ2-1; possible D gene TRBD2, 6 bases. The CDR3 runs to 13 residues. Germline V gene sequence: CDR1 GTSNPN, CDR2 SVGIG (reference sequence). Trimming left V 2 bases short and J 8 bases short, with 13 bases between. CDR3 DNA: TGTGCCTGGAGTTACGGGAGTGACCATGAGCAGTTCTTC. It yields the protein CAWSYGSDHEQFF.

The table lists this clonotype with many counts. This chain joins TRBV13 and TRBJ2-7; 7 bases align to TRBD1. This CDR3 has 15 amino acids. V lost 3 bases and J lost 5; bases outside the gene matches: 10. Germline CDR1 PRHDT, CDR2 FYEKMQ (reference sequence). The CDR3 DNA is TGTGCCAGCAGCTTGTATACAGGGGCCAAGGACGAGCAGTACTTC. Translated: CASSLYTGAKDEQYF.

The sample holds many counts of this clonotype. The J gene is TRBJ2-5, the V gene TRBV7-6, with 9 bases identical to TRBD2. Trimming at V came to 1 base and at J to 4 bases, leaving 4 bases not matched to a gene. Germline V gives CDR1 SGHVS, CDR2 FNYEAQ. The CDR3 is 15 residues long. This chain's CDR3 is CASSLVQLAGETQYF. The CDR3, as DNA: TGTGCCAGCAGCTTAGTTCAACTAGCGGGAGAGACCCAGTACTTC.

V gene TRBV6-1 combines with J gene TRBJ2-7, with TRBD2 matching 10 bases. Unmatched junction bases numbered 3, after V lost 7 bases and J lost 0 bases. From germline, CDR1 is MNHNS and CDR2 SASEGT. The CDR3 spans 14 residues. This chain's CDR3 is CASTGLADSYEQYF. The DNA of the CDR3 is TGTGCCAGCACCGGACTAGCGGACTCCTACGAGCAGTACTTC.

This clonotype was counted many times. The gene calls are TRBV7-9 and TRBJ2-1; 7 positions agree with TRBD1. Germline assignment: CDR1 SEHNR and CDR2 FQNEAQ (reference sequence). The CDR3 has 14 residues. V lost 3 bases, J lost 6 bases, and 5 bases stayed unmatched. The CDR3 bases are TGTGCCAGCAGCTTTAGGAGGACAGGCAATGAGCAGTTCTTC. It encodes CASSFRRTGNEQFF. Based on the CDR3 plus reference TRBV7-9 and TRBJ2-1, the full variable domain is DTGVSQNPRHKITKRGQNVTFRCDPISEHNRLYWYRQTLGQGPEFLTYFQNEAQLEKSRLLSDRFSAERPKGSFSTLEIQRTEQGDSAMYLCASSFRRTGNEQFFGPGTRLTVL.

Ten or more counts support this clonotype. The chain recombines TRBV18 with TRBJ1-3; a possible D gene is TRBD1 (6 bases). V gave up 0 bases and J gave up 5 bases, with 14 bases separating them. This CDR3 region has 16 residues. From germline, CDR1 is KGHSH and CDR2 LQKENI. The CDR3 here is CASSPPSQGRRNTIYF. As DNA, the CDR3 is TGTGCCAGCTCACCACCATCGCAGGGGCGACGAAACACCATATATTTT.

The chain couples TRBV24-1 to TRBJ2-2, with TRBD2 matching 8 bases. Germline CDR1 is KGHDR and CDR2 is SFDVKD. The V segment lost 3 bases and the J segment 3 bases; nucleotides outside the gene matches: 5. The CDR3 spans 16 residues. The CDR3 coding sequence is TGTGCCACCAGTGATCGAGCGGGGGCGCACACCGGGGAGCTGTTTTTT. Residues: CATSDRAGAHTGELFF.

This clonotype was counted at least ten times. The chain recombines TRBV11-2 with TRBJ2-1, with TRBD2 matching over 8 bases. The CDR3 has 14 amino acids. V was clipped by 3 bases and J by 8 bases; unmatched bases: 6. CDR1 is SGHAT, CDR2 FQNNGV, per germline. CDR3 amino acids: CASSLGLGSHEQFF. The CDR3 nucleotides read TGTGCCAGCAGCTTGGGACTAGGATCCCATGAGCAGTTCTTC.

The table lists this clonotype with many counts. The V and J genes are TRBV11-2 and TRBJ1-2; D possibly corresponds to TRBD1 (6 bases). Germline loops: CDR1 SGHAT, CDR2 FQNNGV. V lost 2 bases, J lost 2 bases, and 12 bases lay in between. The CDR3 consists of 15 residues. Here the CDR3 DNA reads TGTGCCAGCAGCTTACTGAGCAGGGGCAACTATGGCTACACCTTC. Amino acid sequence: CASSLLSRGNYGYTF.